The rows below give T cell receptor beta chains drawn from one sample of a study of T cells in Graves' hyperthyroidism and ophthalmopathy. TCRdb used MiXCR to reprocess the multiplex PCR reads, holding one entry per CDR3 protein. The sample lists around 440,000 distinct CDR3 sequences, around a sixth seen once, with approximately 8% in the top ten. Sequencing was done on a sample of blood. These receptors were obtained from a woman aged 18 to 35 with Graves' hyperthyroidism. Each CDR3 is given with its conserved first and last residue. The D gene is left open where the match is weak. Size tells how often a clone was seen (once, few, many) or the class of an expanded clone, and some rows leave it out.

d_gene: NA
v_gene: TRBV2
j_gene: TRBJ1-4
abundance: many
CDR3aa: CASRRVNEKLFF
CDR3nt: TGTGCCAGCAGGAGGGTTAATGAAAAACTGTTTTTT

d_gene: NA
v_gene: TRBV28
j_gene: TRBJ1-6
abundance: many
CDR3aa: CATIGGLGSPLHF
CDR3nt: TGTGCCACCATTGGGGGGCTGGGTTCACCCCTCCACTTT

d_gene: TRBD2
v_gene: TRBV5-5
j_gene: TRBJ2-1
abundance: NA
CDR3aa: CASLTKRGGRNEQFF
CDR3nt: TGTGCCAGCCTCACCAAGCGGGGGGGCAGGAATGAGCAGTTCTTC

d_gene: TRBD1
v_gene: TRBV20-1
j_gene: TRBJ1-3
abundance: few
CDR3aa: CSATTGGRVDTIYF
CDR3nt: TGCAGTGCTACTACAGGGGGCCGGGTTGACACCATATATTTT

d_gene: TRBD1
v_gene: TRBV12-3/TRBV12-4
j_gene: TRBJ2-7
abundance: NA
CDR3aa: CASSFNVEGQGFDYEQYF
CDR3nt: TGTGCCAGCAGTTTTAATGTAGAGGGACAGGGTTTTGATTACGAGCAGTACTTC

d_gene: NA
v_gene: TRBV20-1
j_gene: TRBJ1-1
abundance: few
CDR3aa: CSAGAGPEAFF
CDR3nt: TGCAGTGCTGGAGCAGGCCCTGAAGCTTTCTTT

d_gene: NA
v_gene: TRBV6-5
j_gene: TRBJ1-5
abundance: many
CDR3aa: CASSYLGNQPQHF
CDR3nt: TGTGCCAGCAGTTACTTGGGGAATCAGCCCCAGCATTTT

d_gene: TRBD1
v_gene: TRBV7-2
j_gene: TRBJ1-2
abundance: many
CDR3aa: CASSLDRVETF
CDR3nt: TGTGCCAGCAGCCTCGACAGGGTCGAGACCTTC

d_gene: TRBD1
v_gene: TRBV11-2
j_gene: TRBJ2-7
abundance: many
CDR3aa: CATSRLGTGGVYEQYF
CDR3nt: TGTGCCACATCTAGGCTGGGGACAGGGGGAGTTTACGAGCAGTACTTC

d_gene: NA
v_gene: TRBV6-1
j_gene: TRBJ2-3
abundance: many
CDR3aa: CASSRARENTDTQYF
CDR3nt: TGTGCCAGCTCGAGGGCAAGAGAGAACACAGATACGCAGTATTTT

d_gene: TRBD1
v_gene: TRBV30
j_gene: TRBJ1-1
abundance: few
CDR3aa: CAWRKGTGALEAFF
CDR3nt: TGTGCCTGGAGGAAAGGGACAGGGGCACTGGAAGCTTTCTTT

d_gene: TRBD1
v_gene: TRBV7-2
j_gene: TRBJ1-2
abundance: NA
CDR3aa: CASRPPGQGNYGYTF
CDR3nt: TGTGCCAGCAGGCCACCGGGACAGGGGAACTATGGCTACACCTTC